This T cell receptor (beta chain) was sequenced during a study of shared clonotypes between healthy human individuals. Broader study findings: The authors sampled blood alone, and tissue repertoires likely differ.

The germline V gene has CDR1 MNHNS and CDR2 SASEGT. The CDR3 has 14 residues. The V end lost 5 bases, the J end lost 1 base, and 11 bases lay between the germline ends. Deep-level assay runs were performed. Clones were read by immunoSEQ multiplex PCR, and TCRdb kept only the in-frame ones, dropping some. Here the sample spans fewer than 500,000 clones, nearly 80% being singletons. To note about this clone: Its target is not known.

Input material: PBMCs. The origin of this receptor is a middle-aged woman in good health. Some clones in this sample may be carry-over from other donors' samples. The gene calls are TRBV6-1 and TRBJ1-1; a possible D gene is TRBD1 (6 bases). The CDR3: CASSRGGENTEAFF. The CDR3 DNA sequence: TGTGCCAGCAGTAGGGGGGGGGAGAACACTGAAGCTTTCTTT.